The entry that follows covers one T cell receptor (beta chain) sequence. These data are taken from a study of blood T cell repertoires in COVID-19. Study summary: The United States, Italy and Spain provided the acute and convalescent COVID-19 samples. PBMCs, B-cell-depleted T cells, or T cells were the source of the cDNA or gDNA that made up the material.

Produced via immunoSEQ multiplex PCR; TCRdb's table is partial and in-frame only. In the table there are some 69,000 clones, around 80% of which are singletons. From germline, CDR1 is SNHLY and CDR2 FYNNEI. The CDR3 runs to 12 residues. The ends were cut back, 4 bases at V and 3 bases at J, with 7 bases in the middle. The chain is built from TRBV2 and TRBJ2-7; D is ambiguous. Sequencing input: peripheral blood. The sequence derives from a man at least 80 years old with active or convalescent COVID-19. In DNA, the CDR3 is TGTGCCAGCAGTGTACAGAACTACGAGCAGTACTTC. Translated: CASSVQNYEQYF.